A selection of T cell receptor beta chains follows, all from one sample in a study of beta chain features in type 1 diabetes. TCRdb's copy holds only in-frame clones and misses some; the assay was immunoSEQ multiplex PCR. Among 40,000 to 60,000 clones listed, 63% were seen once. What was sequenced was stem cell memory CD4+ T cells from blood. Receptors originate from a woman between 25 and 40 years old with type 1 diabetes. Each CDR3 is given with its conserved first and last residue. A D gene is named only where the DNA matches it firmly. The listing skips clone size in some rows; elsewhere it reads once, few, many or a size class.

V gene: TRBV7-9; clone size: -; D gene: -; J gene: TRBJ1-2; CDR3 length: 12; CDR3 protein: CASSLERGGNTF; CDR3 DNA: TGTGCCAGCAGCTTAGAGCGGGGAGGGAACACCTTC
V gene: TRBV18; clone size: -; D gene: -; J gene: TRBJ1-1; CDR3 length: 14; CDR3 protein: CASSPTGMDTEAFF; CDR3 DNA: TGTGCCAGCTCACCAACCGGTATGGACACTGAAGCTTTCTTT
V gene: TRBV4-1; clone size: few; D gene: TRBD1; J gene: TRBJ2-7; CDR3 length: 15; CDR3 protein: CASSQEWAGGYEQYF; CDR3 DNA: TGCGCCAGCAGCCAAGAATGGGCAGGGGGCTACGAGCAGTACTTC
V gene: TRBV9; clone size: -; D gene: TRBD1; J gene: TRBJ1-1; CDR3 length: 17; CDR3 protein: CASSVKQGAGGITEAFF; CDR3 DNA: TGTGCCAGCAGCGTAAAACAGGGGGCGGGTGGTATTACTGAAGCTTTCTTT
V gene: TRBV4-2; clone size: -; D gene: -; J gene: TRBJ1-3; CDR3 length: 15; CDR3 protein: CASSPRTDSGNTIYF; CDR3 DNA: TGTGCCAGCAGCCCACGGACAGACTCTGGAAACACCATATATTTT
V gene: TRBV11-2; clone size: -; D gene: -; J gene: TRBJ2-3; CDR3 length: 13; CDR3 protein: CASSLDPRDTQYF; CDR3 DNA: TGTGCCAGCAGCCTCGACCCGAGGGATACGCAGTATTTT
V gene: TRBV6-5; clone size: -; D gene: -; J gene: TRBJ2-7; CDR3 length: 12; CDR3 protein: CASRNRVSEQYF; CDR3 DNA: TGTGCCAGCAGAAACAGGGTCTCCGAGCAGTACTTC
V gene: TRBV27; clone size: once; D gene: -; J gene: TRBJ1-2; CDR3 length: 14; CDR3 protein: CASSKSRRAYGYTF; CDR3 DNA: TGTGCCAGCAGTAAGTCAAGAAGAGCTTATGGCTACACCTTC
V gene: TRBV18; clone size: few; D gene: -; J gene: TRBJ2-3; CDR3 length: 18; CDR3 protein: CASSPSRRDVFTTDTQYF; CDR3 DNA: TGTGCCAGCTCACCATCTCGCAGGGATGTATTTACGACAGATACGCAGTATTTT
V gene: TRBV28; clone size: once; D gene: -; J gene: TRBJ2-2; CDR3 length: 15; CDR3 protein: CASSLLGSHTGELFF; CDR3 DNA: TGTGCCAGCAGTTTATTAGGGAGCCACACCGGGGAGCTGTTTTTT
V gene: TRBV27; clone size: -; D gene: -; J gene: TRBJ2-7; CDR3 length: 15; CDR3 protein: CASKRLVWGQYEQYF; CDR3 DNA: TGTGCCAGCAAGAGACTGGTGTGGGGCCAATACGAGCAGTACTTC
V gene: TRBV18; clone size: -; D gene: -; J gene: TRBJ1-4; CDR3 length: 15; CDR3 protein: CASSPQGRTYEKLFF; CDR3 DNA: TGTGCCAGCTCACCCCAGGGGAGAACTTATGAAAAACTGTTTTTT
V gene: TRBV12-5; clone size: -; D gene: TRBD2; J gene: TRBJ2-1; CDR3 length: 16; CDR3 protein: CASGLVAGVSYNEQFF; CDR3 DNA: TGTGCTAGTGGTTTGGTAGCGGGAGTTTCCTACAATGAGCAGTTCTTC
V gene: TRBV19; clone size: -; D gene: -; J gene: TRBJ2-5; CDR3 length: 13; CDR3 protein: CASRPGAVGTQYF; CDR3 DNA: TGTGCCAGCAGACCAGGGGCGGTGGGGACCCAGTACTTC
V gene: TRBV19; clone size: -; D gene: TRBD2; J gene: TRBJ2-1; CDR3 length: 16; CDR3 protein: CASKGGTSGSYNEQFF; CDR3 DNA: TGTGCCAGTAAGGGGGGGACTAGCGGCTCCTACAATGAGCAGTTCTTC
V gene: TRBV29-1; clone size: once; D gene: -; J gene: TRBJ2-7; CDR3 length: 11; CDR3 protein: CSVETVYEQYF; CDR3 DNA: TGCAGCGTGGAGACAGTCTACGAGCAGTACTTC
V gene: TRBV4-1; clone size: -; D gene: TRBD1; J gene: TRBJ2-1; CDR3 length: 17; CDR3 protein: CASSHPTGTGGYNEQFF; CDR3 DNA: TGCGCCAGCAGCCATCCCACCGGGACAGGGGGCTACAATGAGCAGTTCTTC
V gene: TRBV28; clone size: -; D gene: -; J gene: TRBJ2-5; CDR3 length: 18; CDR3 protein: CASSPTTGRGALQETQYF; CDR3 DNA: TGTGCCAGCAGTCCGACGACAGGGCGCGGGGCACTTCAAGAGACCCAGTACTTC
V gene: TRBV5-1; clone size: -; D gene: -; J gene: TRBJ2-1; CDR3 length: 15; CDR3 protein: CASSTWVLSDNEQFF; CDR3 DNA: TGCGCCAGCAGTACCTGGGTACTATCCGACAATGAGCAGTTCTTC
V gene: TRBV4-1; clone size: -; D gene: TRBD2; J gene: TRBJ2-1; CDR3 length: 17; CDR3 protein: CASSQYEGTSGYNEQFF; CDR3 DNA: TGCGCCAGCAGCCAATATGAGGGGACTAGCGGCTACAATGAGCAGTTCTTC
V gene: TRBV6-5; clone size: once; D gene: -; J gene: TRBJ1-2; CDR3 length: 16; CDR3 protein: CASSYSSSGQIYGYTF; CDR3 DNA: TGTGCCAGCAGTTACTCCTCATCAGGACAAATCTATGGCTACACCTTC
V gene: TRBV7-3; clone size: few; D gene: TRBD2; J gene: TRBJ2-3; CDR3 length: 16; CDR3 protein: CASSQGLAGGTDTQYF; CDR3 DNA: TGTGCCAGCAGCCAAGGGTTAGCGGGAGGCACAGATACGCAGTATTTT
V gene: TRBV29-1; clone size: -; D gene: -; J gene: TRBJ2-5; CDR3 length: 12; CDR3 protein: CSVEEVRETQYF; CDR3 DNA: TGCAGCGTTGAAGAAGTGAGAGAGACCCAGTACTTC
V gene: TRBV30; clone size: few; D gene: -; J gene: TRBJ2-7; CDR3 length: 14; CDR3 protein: CAWSVGLGGYEQYF; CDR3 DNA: TGTGCCTGGAGTGTTGGGCTTGGAGGCTACGAGCAGTACTTC
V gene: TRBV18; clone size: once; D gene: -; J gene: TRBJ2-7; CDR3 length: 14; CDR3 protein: CASSPGAPRYEQYF; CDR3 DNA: TGTGCCAGCTCACCGGGGGCTCCCAGATACGAGCAGTACTTC
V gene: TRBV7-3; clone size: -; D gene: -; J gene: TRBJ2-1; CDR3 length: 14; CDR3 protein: CASSGGRQDNEQFF; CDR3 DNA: TGTGCCAGCAGCGGAGGGCGGCAGGACAATGAGCAGTTCTTC
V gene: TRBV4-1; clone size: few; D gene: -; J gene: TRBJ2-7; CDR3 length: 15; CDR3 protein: CASSSRTGISYEQYF; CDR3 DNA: TGCGCCAGCAGCTCGAGGACTGGAATTTCCTACGAGCAGTACTTC
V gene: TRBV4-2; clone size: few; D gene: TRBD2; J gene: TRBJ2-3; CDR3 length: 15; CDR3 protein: CASSQDSGRTDTQYF; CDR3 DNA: TGTGCCAGCAGCCAAGACAGCGGGAGGACAGATACGCAGTATTTT
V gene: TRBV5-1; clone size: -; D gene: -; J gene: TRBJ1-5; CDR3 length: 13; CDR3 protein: CASSLGQDQPQHF; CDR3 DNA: TGCGCCAGCAGCTTGGGACAGGATCAGCCCCAGCATTTT
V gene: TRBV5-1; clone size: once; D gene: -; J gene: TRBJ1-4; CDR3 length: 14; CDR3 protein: CASSREGGNEKLFF; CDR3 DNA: TGCGCCAGCAGCCGGGAGGGTGGAAATGAAAAACTGTTTTTT
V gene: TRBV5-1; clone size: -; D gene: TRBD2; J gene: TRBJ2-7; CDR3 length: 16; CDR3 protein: CASSSTGTSETYEQYF; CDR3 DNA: TGCGCCAGCAGCTCAACCGGGACTAGCGAGACCTACGAGCAGTACTTC
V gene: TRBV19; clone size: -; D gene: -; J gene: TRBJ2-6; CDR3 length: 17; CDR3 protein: CASTPRAGASGANVLTF; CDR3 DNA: TGTGCCAGTACCCCCCGGGCAGGGGCTTCTGGGGCCAACGTCCTGACTTTC